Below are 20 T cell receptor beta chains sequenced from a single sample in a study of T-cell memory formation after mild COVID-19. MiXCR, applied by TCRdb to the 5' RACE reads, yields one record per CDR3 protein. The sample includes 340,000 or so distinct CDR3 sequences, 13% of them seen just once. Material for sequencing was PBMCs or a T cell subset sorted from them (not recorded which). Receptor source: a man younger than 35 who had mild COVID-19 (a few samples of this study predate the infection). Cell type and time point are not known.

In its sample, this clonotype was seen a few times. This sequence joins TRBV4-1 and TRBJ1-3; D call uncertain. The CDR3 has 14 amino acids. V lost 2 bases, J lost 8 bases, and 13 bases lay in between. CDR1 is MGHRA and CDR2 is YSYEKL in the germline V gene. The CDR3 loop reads CASSQSPAGHTIYF. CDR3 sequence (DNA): TGCGCCAGCAGCCAAAGCCCGGCCGGGCACACCATATATTTT.

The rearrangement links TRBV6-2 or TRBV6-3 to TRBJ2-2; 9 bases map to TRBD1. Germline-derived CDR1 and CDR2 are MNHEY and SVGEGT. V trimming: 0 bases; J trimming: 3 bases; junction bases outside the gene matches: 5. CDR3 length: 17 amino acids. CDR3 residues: CASSYSRTGVYTGELFF. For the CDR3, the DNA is TGTGCCAGCAGTTACTCGAGGACAGGGGTTTACACCGGGGAGCTGTTTTTT.

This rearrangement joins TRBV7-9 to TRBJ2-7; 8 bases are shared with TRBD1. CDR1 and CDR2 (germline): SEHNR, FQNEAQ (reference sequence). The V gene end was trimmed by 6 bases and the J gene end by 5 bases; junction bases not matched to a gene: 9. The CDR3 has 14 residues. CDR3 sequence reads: CASSPPGQAHEQYV. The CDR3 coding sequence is TGTGCCAGCAGTCCTCCGGGACAGGCCCACGAGCAGTACGTC.

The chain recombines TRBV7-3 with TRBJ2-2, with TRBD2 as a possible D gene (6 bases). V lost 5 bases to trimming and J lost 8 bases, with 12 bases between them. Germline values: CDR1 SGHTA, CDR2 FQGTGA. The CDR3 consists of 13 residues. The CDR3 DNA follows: TGTGCCAGCAGCAAGACTAGTGTAGGGGAGCTGTTTTTT. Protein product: CASSKTSVGELFF.

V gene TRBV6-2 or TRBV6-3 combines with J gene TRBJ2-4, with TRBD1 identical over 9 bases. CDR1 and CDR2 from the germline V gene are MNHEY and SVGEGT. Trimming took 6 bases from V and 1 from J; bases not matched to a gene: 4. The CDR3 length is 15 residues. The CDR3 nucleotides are TGTGCCAGCAGGGAACAGGGGGCCGCCAAAAACATTCAGTACTTC. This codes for CASREQGAAKNIQYF.

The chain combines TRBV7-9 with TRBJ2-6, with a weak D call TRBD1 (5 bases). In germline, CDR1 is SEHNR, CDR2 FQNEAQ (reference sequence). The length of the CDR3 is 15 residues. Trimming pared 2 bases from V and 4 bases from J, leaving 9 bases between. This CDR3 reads CASSLRWTGANVLTF. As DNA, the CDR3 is TGTGCCAGCAGCTTACGATGGACAGGGGCCAACGTCCTGACTTTC.

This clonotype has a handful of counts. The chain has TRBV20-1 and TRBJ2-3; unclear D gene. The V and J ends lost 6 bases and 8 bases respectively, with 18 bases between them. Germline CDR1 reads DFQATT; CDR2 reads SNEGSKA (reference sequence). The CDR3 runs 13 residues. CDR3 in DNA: TGCAGTGCCGGATCTCTTGGGTCGGGTACGCAGTATTTT. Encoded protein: CSAGSLGSGTQYF.

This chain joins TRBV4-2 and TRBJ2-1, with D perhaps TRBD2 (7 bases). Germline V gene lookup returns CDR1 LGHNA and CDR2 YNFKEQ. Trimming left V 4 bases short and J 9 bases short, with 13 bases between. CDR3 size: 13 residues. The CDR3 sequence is CASSPVGGAEQFF. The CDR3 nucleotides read TGTGCCAGCAGCCCCGTGGGGGGGGCTGAGCAGTTCTTC.

The chain's CDR3 is CASSSGGSSTDTQYF. In DNA form, the CDR3 reads TGTGCCAGCAGTTCGGGCGGTTCTAGCACAGATACGCAGTATTTT. This rearrangement joins TRBV12-3 or TRBV12-4 to TRBJ2-3; D is unresolved. The CDR3 has 15 amino acids. V lost 4 bases to trimming and J lost 0 bases, with 11 bases between them.

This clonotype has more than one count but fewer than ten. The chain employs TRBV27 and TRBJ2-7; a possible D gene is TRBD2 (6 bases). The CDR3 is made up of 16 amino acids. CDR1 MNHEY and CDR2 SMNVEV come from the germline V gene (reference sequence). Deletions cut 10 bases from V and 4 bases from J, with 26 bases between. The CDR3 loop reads CATTPRIAGPWYEQYV. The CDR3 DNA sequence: TGTGCCACCACCCCCCGCATCGCGGGGCCATGGTACGAGCAGTACGTC.

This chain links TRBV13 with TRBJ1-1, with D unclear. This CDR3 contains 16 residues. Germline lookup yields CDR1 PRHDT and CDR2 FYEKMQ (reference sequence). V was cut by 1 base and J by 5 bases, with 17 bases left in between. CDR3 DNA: TGTGCCAGCAGCTTAGTGGGTGGGTTAAAGAGGACTGAAGCTTTCTTT. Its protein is CASSLVGGLKRTEAFF.

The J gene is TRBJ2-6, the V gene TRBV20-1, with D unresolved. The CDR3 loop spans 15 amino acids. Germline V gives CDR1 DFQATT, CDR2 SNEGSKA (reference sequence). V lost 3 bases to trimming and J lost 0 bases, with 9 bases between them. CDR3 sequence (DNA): TGCAGTGCTAGGTCTGGCAGCTCTGGGGCCAACGTCCTGACTTTC. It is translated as CSARSGSSGANVLTF.

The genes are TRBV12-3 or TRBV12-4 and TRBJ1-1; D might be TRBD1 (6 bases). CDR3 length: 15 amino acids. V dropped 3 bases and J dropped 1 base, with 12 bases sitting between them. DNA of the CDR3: TGTGCCAGCAGTTTTTACGGCAGGGGGAACACTGAAGCTTTCTTT. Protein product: CASSFYGRGNTEAFF.

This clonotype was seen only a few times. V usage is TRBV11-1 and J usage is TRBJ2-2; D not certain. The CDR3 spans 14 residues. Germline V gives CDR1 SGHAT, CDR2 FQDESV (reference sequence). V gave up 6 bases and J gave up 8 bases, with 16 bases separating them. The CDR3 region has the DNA TGTGCCAGCAGAAACAGCCCCCAGGTGGGGGAGCTGTTTTTT. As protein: CASRNSPQVGELFF.

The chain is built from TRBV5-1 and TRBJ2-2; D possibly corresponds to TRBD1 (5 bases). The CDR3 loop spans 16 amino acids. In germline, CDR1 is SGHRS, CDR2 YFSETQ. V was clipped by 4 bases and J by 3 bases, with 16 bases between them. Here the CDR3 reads CASSLQVASDTGELFF. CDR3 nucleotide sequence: TGCGCCAGCAGCCTACAGGTAGCTAGTGACACCGGGGAGCTGTTTTTT.

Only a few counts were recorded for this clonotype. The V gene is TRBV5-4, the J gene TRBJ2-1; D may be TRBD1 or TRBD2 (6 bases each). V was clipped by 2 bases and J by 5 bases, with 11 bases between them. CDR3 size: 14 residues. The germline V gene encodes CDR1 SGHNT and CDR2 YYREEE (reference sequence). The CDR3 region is CASSLGGNHNEQFF. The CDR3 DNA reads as TGTGCCAGCAGCTTAGGGGGGAACCACAATGAGCAGTTCTTC.

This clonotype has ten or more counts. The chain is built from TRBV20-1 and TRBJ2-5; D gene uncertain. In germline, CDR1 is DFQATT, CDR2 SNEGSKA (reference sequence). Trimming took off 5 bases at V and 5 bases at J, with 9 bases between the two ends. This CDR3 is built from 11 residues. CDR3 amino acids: CSALGQETQYF. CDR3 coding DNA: TGCAGTGCTCTAGGTCAGGAGACCCAGTACTTC.

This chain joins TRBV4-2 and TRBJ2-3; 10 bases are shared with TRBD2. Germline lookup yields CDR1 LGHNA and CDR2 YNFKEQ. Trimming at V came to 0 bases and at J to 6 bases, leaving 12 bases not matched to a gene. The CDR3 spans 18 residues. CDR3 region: CASSQDRAGGPFADTQYF. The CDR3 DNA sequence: TGTGCCAGCAGCCAAGACCGAGCGGGGGGGCCTTTCGCGGATACGCAGTATTTT.

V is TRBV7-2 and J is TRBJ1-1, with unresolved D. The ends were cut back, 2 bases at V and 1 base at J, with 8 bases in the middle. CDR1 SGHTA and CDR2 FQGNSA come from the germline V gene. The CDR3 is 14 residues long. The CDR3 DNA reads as TGTGCCAGCAGCTTATATGGGAAGAACACTGAAGCTTTCTTT. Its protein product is CASSLYGKNTEAFF. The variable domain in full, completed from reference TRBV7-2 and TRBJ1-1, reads GAGVSQSPSNKVTEKGKDVELRCDPISGHTALYWYRQSLGQGLEFLIYFQGNSAPDKSGLPSDRFSAERTGGSVSTLTIQRTQQEDSAVYLCASSLYGKNTEAFFGQGTRLTVV.

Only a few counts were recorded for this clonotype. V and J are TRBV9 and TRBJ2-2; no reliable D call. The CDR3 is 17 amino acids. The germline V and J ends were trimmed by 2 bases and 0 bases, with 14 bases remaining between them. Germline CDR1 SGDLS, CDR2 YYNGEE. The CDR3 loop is CASSVSPEVANTGELFF. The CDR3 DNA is TGTGCCAGCAGCGTTTCCCCCGAGGTGGCGAACACCGGGGAGCTGTTTTTT.